Below are 27 T cell receptor beta chains sequenced from a single sample in a study of T cells in Graves' hyperthyroidism and ophthalmopathy. Amplification yielded TCR beta CDR3 regions, with RNA transcripts as the source. The TCR CDR3 was amplified in a first-round RT-PCR using the HTBI primer set. TCRdb itself ran the multiplex PCR reads through MiXCR, one entry per CDR3 protein. The table shows about 520,000 distinct CDR3 sequences, with about a fifth occurring only once. Sequenced input: blood. Source of these receptors: a man younger than 30 with Graves' hyperthyroidism.

The table lists this clonotype with many counts. The genes are TRBV12-3 or TRBV12-4 and TRBJ1-5; no clear D. The CDR3 runs to 14 residues. Trimming pared 2 bases from V and 0 bases from J, leaving 5 bases between. The CDR3 coding sequence is TGTGCCAGCAGTTTACAGTATAGCAATCAGCCCCAGCATTTT. Amino acid sequence: CASSLQYSNQPQHF.

This clonotype has a count of ten or more. V usage is TRBV28 and J usage is TRBJ2-7, with no clear D. Trimming cost V 1 base and J 3 bases, with 10 bases left between them. The length of the CDR3 is 14 residues. Germline CDR1 is MDHEN and CDR2 is SYDVKM. The CDR3 sequence: CASSLYTADYEQYF. The CDR3 DNA is TGTGCCAGCAGTTTATATACAGCCGACTACGAGCAGTACTTC.

Only a few counts were recorded for this clonotype. V is TRBV7-9 and J is TRBJ2-5; TRBD1 might be the D (6 bases). Trimming stripped 5 bases from V and 5 bases from J, with 12 bases between. Per the germline V gene, CDR1 is SEHNR and CDR2 is FQNEAQ (reference sequence). This CDR3 has 13 amino acids. DNA of the CDR3: TGTGCCAGCAGCGCGGCAGGGGACGAGACCCAGTACTTC. Translating it yields CASSAAGDETQYF.

The rearrangement uses TRBV7-8 and TRBJ2-2, with TRBD1 as a possible D gene (6 bases). The CDR3 covers 15 residues. Between the trimmed V and J ends, which lost 4 bases and 7 bases, there was a span of 16 bases. CDR1 is SGHVS, CDR2 FQNEAQ, per germline. CDR3 coding DNA: TGTGCCAGCAGCTCCCCAGTCCTAGGGGGCGGGGAGCTGTTTTTT. Translated, it gives CASSSPVLGGGELFF.

This clonotype was seen a handful of times. The genes are TRBV28 and TRBJ2-7; 7 nucleotides line up with TRBD1. V dropped 1 base and J dropped 3; count of bases not matched to a gene: 3. Germline lookup yields CDR1 MDHEN and CDR2 SYDVKM. The CDR3 spans 14 residues. CDR3 amino acids: CASSLSDRVYEQYF. CDR3 in DNA: TGTGCCAGCAGTTTATCCGACAGGGTCTACGAGCAGTACTTC.

This clonotype was detected ten times or more. The rearrangement joins TRBV12-3 or TRBV12-4 to TRBJ2-7; maybe TRBD2 (5 bases). This CDR3 comprises 13 residues. Trimming removed 4 bases at V and 6 bases at J, with 13 bases between. The CDR3 DNA reads as TGTGCCAGCAGTTGGAGGAAGGGATCCGAGCAGTACTTC. As protein: CASSWRKGSEQYF.

This clonotype was found many times. The chain carries TRBV7-9 and TRBJ2-5, with D perhaps matching TRBD1 (7 bases). The CDR3 has 19 residues. V lost 0 bases, J lost 1 base, and 21 bases lay in between. Per the germline V gene, CDR1 is SEHNR and CDR2 is FQNEAQ (reference sequence). The CDR3 nucleotides are TGTGCCAGCAGCTTAGCGCTCGCAGGGGGGAATATTCTCCAAGAGACCCAGTACTTC. It translates to CASSLALAGGNILQETQYF. Full variable domain (rest looked up from reference TRBV7-9 and TRBJ2-5): DTGVSQNPRHKITKRGQNVTFRCDPISEHNRLYWYRQTLGQGPEFLTYFQNEAQLEKSRLLSDRFSAERPKGSFSTLEIQRTEQGDSAMYLCASSLALAGGNILQETQYFGPGTRLLVL.

The chain uses TRBV6-1 and TRBJ2-7; D is ambiguous. The CDR3 extends over 14 amino acids. The V end was cut by 5 bases, the J end by 1 base, with 12 bases between. Germline V CDR1 and CDR2: MNHNS, SASEGT. CDR3 in amino acids: CASSPRTTSYEQYF. The CDR3 nucleotides are TGTGCCAGCAGTCCCCGGACGACTTCCTACGAGCAGTACTTC.

The chain is built from TRBV12-3 or TRBV12-4 and TRBJ2-7; no clear D gene. V was shortened by 3 bases and J by 3 bases, with 9 bases between the two germline ends. This CDR3 has 13 amino acids. DNA of the CDR3: TGTGCCAGCAGTTTTGGGATTCTCTACGAGCAGTACTTC. Translated: CASSFGILYEQYF.

The V call is TRBV28, the J call TRBJ1-6; 7 bases agree with TRBD1. Looked up from germline, CDR1 is MDHEN and CDR2 is SYDVKM. V lost 7 bases to trimming and J lost 14 bases; unmatched junction nucleotides: 11. This CDR3 is 13 amino acids long. The chain's CDR3 is CASTGGQAMALHF. As DNA, the CDR3 is TGTGCCAGCACCGGTGGACAGGCCATGGCCCTCCACTTT.

Ten or more counts support this clonotype. This chain's CDR3 is CSARGSYYEQYF. The DNA for the CDR3 is TGCAGTGCTAGGGGTAGCTACTACGAGCAGTACTTC. The gene calls are TRBV20-1 and TRBJ2-7; D gene uncertain. This CDR3 spans 12 amino acids. Trimming took 3 bases from V and 3 from J, leaving 9 bases between them. Per the germline V gene, CDR1 is DFQATT and CDR2 is SNEGSKA (reference sequence).

The chain uses TRBV6-1 and TRBJ1-2, with D unclear. The germline V gene has CDR1 MNHNS and CDR2 SASEGT. The CDR3 totals 12 residues. Trimming pared 2 bases from V and 5 bases from J, leaving 6 bases between. CDR3 region: CASSEYRYGYTF. Written as DNA, the CDR3 is TGTGCCAGCAGTGAATATAGGTATGGCTACACCTTC.

This clonotype showed up many times. The chain couples TRBV7-2 to TRBJ2-5; tentatively, D is TRBD1 or TRBD2 (5 bases each). Germline CDR1 and CDR2: SGHTA and FQGNSA. V shed 7 bases and J shed 5 bases, with 17 bases lying between them. This CDR3 spans 14 amino acids. CDR3 in amino acids: CASTPGALGETQYF. As DNA, the CDR3 is TGTGCCAGCACCCCCGGGGCGCTGGGCGAGACCCAGTACTTC.

This clonotype was counted at least ten times. The chain couples TRBV7-2 to TRBJ2-7; D remains unclear. The V end lost 3 bases, the J end lost 7 bases, and 28 bases lay between the germline ends. CDR1 is SGHTA and CDR2 is FQGNSA in the germline V gene. The CDR3 length is 18 residues. As DNA, the CDR3 is TGTGCCAGCAGCTTGAGCCCGCCTCTACAGTTGCCTACGACGGAGCAGTACTTC. Its protein is CASSLSPPLQLPTTEQYF.

This clonotype was observed a handful of times. This rearrangement joins TRBV30 to TRBJ2-7; D might be TRBD2 (6 bases). The CDR3 covers 13 residues. The germline V gene has CDR1 GTSNPN and CDR2 SVGIG (reference sequence). Trimming cost V 3 bases and J 4 bases, with 13 bases left between them. CDR3 sequence: CAWRHGGVYEQYF. The CDR3 DNA follows: TGTGCCTGGAGACATGGCGGGGTTTACGAGCAGTACTTC.

This clonotype was seen many times. The chain carries TRBV27 and TRBJ2-7; TRBD1 aligns across 8 bases. Germline lookup yields CDR1 MNHEY and CDR2 SMNVEV (reference sequence). V gave up 4 bases and J gave up 7 bases; unmatched junction bases: 6. The CDR3 totals 13 residues. CDR3: CASSYQGAGEQYF. CDR3 in DNA: TGTGCCAGCAGTTACCAGGGGGCTGGGGAGCAGTACTTC.

This clonotype was recorded a few times. The chain recombines TRBV12-3 or TRBV12-4 with TRBJ2-7, with 7 bases identical to TRBD2. This CDR3 comprises 13 residues. Trimming took 6 bases from V and 3 from J; bases not matched to a gene: 5. CDR3 sequence: CASRGPGGYEQYF. CDR3 DNA sequence: TGTGCCAGCAGGGGTCCGGGAGGCTACGAGCAGTACTTC.

This clonotype was seen many times. The chain employs TRBV6-5 and TRBJ2-2; possibly TRBD2 for D (5 bases). The CDR3 length is 16 residues. V gave up 2 bases and J gave up 3 bases, with 13 bases separating them. Germline CDR1 reads MNHEY; CDR2 reads SVGAGI. CDR3 coding DNA: TGTGCCAGCAGTTACCCCCCGTCGGGGTACACCGGGGAGCTGTTTTTT. As protein: CASSYPPSGYTGELFF.

This clonotype was found many times. This CDR3 is CASRASGEETQYF. The DNA of the CDR3 is TGTGCCAGCAGGGCTAGCGGTGAAGAGACCCAGTACTTC. V is TRBV6-2 or TRBV6-3 and J is TRBJ2-5; TRBD2 agrees at 7 bases. The CDR3 covers 13 residues. V shed 6 bases, J shed 3 bases, and the junction held 4 bases outside the gene matches. CDR1 and CDR2 (germline): MNHEY, SVGEGT.

The chain uses TRBV28 and TRBJ2-7, with D possibly being TRBD2 (6 bases). The V and J ends lost 3 bases and 3 bases respectively, with 15 bases between them. CDR3 length: 15 residues. Per the germline V gene, CDR1 is MDHEN and CDR2 is SYDVKM. In DNA, the CDR3 is TGTGCCAGCAGTTTGGTCGAACACGGGGGCTACGAGCAGTACTTC. Its protein is CASSLVEHGGYEQYF.

This clonotype showed up many times. Here the CDR3 reads CASSVGWGTEAFF. CDR3 bases: TGTGCCAGCAGTGTGGGATGGGGAACTGAAGCTTTCTTT. The V gene is TRBV12-3 or TRBV12-4, the J gene TRBJ1-1; D remains ambiguous. The CDR3 length is 13 residues. Trimming took 5 bases from V and 5 from J, leaving 12 bases between them.

The J gene is TRBJ1-2, the V gene TRBV6-1, with D possibly matching TRBD1 (6 bases). The length of the CDR3 is 13 residues. Trimming left V 8 bases short and J 7 bases short, with 17 bases between. The V gene's germline CDR1 is MNHNS and CDR2 SASEGT. DNA for the CDR3: TGTGCCAGCGTGAGGGGACATATGTTTGGCTACACCTTC. Its protein is CASVRGHMFGYTF.

This clonotype appeared many times. This chain uses TRBV6-1 with TRBJ2-5, with a possible D match to TRBD2 (6 bases). Germline V CDR1 and CDR2: MNHNS, SASEGT. V lost 4 bases and J lost 3, with 15 bases in between. The CDR3 spans 15 residues. This CDR3 is CASSVWKLAEETQYF. The DNA of the CDR3 is TGTGCCAGCAGTGTTTGGAAACTAGCCGAAGAGACCCAGTACTTC.

The chain joins TRBV11-1 to TRBJ2-7, with D unresolved. The CDR3 totals 11 residues. Germline V CDR1 and CDR2: SGHAT, FQDESV (reference sequence). V was pared by 4 bases and J by 5 bases, with 6 bases between. The DNA of the CDR3 is TGTGCCAGCAGCTCTTGGAACGAGCAGTACTTC. Translating gives CASSSWNEQYF.

This chain links TRBV20-1 with TRBJ1-2, with D unclear. CDR3 length equals 15 residues. V was shortened by 6 bases and J by 3 bases, with 20 bases between the two germline ends. Germline CDR1 reads DFQATT; CDR2 reads SNEGSKA (reference sequence). CDR3 bases: TGCAGTGCGAGCCACATGCGGTCCCTCCACTATGGCTACACCTTC. Amino acid sequence: CSASHMRSLHYGYTF.

This clonotype was recorded at least ten times. The chain employs TRBV5-5 and TRBJ1-1, with D hard to call. The V and J ends lost 3 bases and 0 bases respectively, with 9 bases between them. Germline values: CDR1 SGHKS, CDR2 YYEKEE (reference sequence). The CDR3 sequence is 14 residues long. The CDR3 DNA follows: TGTGCCAGCAGCTCTTCGGTGGTGAACACTGAAGCTTTCTTT. The encoded protein is CASSSSVVNTEAFF.

This clonotype was observed at least ten times. The chain combines TRBV6-5 with TRBJ1-2, with D tentatively TRBD1 (5 bases). The germline V gene encodes CDR1 MNHEY and CDR2 SVGAGI. The CDR3 spans 13 residues. V lost 7 bases and J 8 bases, leaving 17 bases between the germline ends. The CDR3 DNA reads as TGTGCCAGCACCCTGGCAGTGAGGGGCGGCTACACCTTC. It translates to CASTLAVRGGYTF.